This T cell receptor (beta chain) was retrieved from a study of identical twins. The CDR3 extends over 13 amino acids. The V gene lost 5 bases and the J gene lost 3 bases, with 11 bases spanning the gap. This clonotype occurred a few times. TCRdb re-called the 5' RACE reads with MiXCR, one entry per CDR3 protein. The data show 1.5 million or so distinct CDR3 sequences, with about 32% seen just once and roughly 0.3% held by the top ten. The sample was cord blood. This clonotype originated in a newborn girl in good health. This chain uses TRBV12-3 or TRBV12-4 with TRBJ2-7, with D perhaps matching TRBD2 (5 bases). CDR3 DNA: TGTGCCAGCAGTCGGACTGAGAGCTACGAGCAGTACTTC. This encodes CASSRTESYEQYF.